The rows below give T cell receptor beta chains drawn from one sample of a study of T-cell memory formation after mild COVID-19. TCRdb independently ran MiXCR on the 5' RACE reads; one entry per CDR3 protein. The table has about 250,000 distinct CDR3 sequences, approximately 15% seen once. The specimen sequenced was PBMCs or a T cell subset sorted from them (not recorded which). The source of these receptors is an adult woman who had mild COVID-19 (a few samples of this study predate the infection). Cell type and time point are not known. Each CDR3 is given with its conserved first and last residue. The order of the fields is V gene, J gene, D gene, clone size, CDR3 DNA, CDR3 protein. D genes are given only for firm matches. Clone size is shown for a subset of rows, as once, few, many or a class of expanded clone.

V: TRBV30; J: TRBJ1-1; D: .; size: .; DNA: TGTGCCTGGAGGGGTGGGGCCTTGTGGAACACTGAAGCTTTCTTT; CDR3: CAWRGGALWNTEAFF
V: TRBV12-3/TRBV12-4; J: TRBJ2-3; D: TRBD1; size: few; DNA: TGTGCCAGCAGTAGTCAGACAGGGCAGGGAACAGATACGCAGTATTTT; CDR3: CASSSQTGQGTDTQYF
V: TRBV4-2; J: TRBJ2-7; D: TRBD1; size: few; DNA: TGTGCCAGCAGCCAAGAGCGGACAGGACCCCTAGAGCAGTACTTC; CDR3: CASSQERTGPLEQYF
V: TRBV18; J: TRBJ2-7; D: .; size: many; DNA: TGTGCCAGCTCACCACTACCCGACTTCTACGAGCAGTACTTC; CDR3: CASSPLPDFYEQYF
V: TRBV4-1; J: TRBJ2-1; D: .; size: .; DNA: TGCGCCAGCAGCCAGGGTCTCGCCCGGAGGTCCTACAATGAGCAGTTCTTC; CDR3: CASSQGLARRSYNEQFF
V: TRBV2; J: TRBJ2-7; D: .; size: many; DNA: TGTGCCAGCAGTGAAGCGCTTGCAGGGCCTAGGTCCTACGAGCAGTACTTC; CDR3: CASSEALAGPRSYEQYF
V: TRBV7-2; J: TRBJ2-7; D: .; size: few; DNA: TGTGCCAGCAGCTTCAACGTAGGTTACGAGCAGTACTTC; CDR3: CASSFNVGYEQYF
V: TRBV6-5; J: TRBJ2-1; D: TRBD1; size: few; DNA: TGTGCCAGCAGTTCCCGCCTCCGGACAGGGCAGTTCTTC; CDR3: CASSSRLRTGQFF
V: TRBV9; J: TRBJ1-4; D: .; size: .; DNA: TGTGCCAGCAGCGTAGCCCCCCGGTCAGATGAAAAACTGTTTTTT; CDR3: CASSVAPRSDEKLFF
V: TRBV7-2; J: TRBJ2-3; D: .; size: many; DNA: TGTGCCAGCAGCCTCGGACAGCGCACAGATACGCAGTATTTT; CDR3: CASSLGQRTDTQYF
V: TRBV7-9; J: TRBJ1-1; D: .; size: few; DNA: TGTGCCAGCAGCGCAACCGAGACAGGTATCCAAGCTTTCTTT; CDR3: CASSATETGIQAFF
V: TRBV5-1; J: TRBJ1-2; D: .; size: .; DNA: TGCGCCAGCAGCTTGACAGCGGAGGTGAATGGCTACACCTTC; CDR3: CASSLTAEVNGYTF
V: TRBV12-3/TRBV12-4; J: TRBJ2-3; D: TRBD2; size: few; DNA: TGTGCCAGCAGTTTATCGGGGGGGCTTTACTTTCCAAGCGTGTATTTT; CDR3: CASSLSGGLYFPSVYF
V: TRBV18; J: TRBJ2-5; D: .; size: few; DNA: TGTGCCAGCTCACCAGACGGTGCCGGCCAAGAGACCCAGTACTTC; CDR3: CASSPDGAGQETQYF
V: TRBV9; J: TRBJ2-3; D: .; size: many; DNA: TGTGCCAGCAGCGTAGATGCCAGGGGAGACACAGATACGCAGTATTTT; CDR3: CASSVDARGDTDTQYF
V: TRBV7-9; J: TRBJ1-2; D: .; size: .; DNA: TGTGCCAGCAGCTTAAATTTGGGGGGCGCTGGTGGCTACACCTTC; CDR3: CASSLNLGGAGGYTF
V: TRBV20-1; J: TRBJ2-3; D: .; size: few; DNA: TGCAGTGCTCGCCGGGGGGCCGGGACAGATACGCAGTATTTT; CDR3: CSARRGAGTDTQYF
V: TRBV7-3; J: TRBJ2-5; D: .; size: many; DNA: TGTGCCAGCAGCTTAAGCCCCACCGGGGAGACCCAGTACTTC; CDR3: CASSLSPTGETQYF
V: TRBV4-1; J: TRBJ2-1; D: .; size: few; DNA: TGCGCCAGCAGCCAAGATTCGAGACGGGAGCAGTTCTTC; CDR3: CASSQDSRREQFF
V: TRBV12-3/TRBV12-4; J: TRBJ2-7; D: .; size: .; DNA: TGTGCCAGCAGTTTTACAGGAGAGCAGTACTTC; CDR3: CASSFTGEQYF
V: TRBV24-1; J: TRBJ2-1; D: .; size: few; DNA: TGTGCCACCAGTGAATACGGGGGTTTATACAATGAGCAGTTCTTC; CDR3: CATSEYGGLYNEQFF
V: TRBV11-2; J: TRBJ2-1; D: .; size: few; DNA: TGTGCCAGCAGCTTGTTGCCGGTAACCAAGAAATCCTCCTACAATGAGCAGTTCTTC; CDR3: CASSLLPVTKKSSYNEQFF
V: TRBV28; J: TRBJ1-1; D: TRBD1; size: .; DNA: TGTGCCAGCAGTTCCGGACAGGCCATGAACACTGAAGCTTTCTTT; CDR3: CASSSGQAMNTEAFF
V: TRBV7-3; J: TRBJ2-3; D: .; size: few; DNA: TGTGCCAGCAGCACCGGGGGGCGTAGCACAGATACGCAGTATTTT; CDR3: CASSTGGRSTDTQYF
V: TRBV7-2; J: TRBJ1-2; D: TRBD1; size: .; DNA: TGTGCCAGCAGCTTAGGGGACAGCCTAGATGGCTACACCTTC; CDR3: CASSLGDSLDGYTF
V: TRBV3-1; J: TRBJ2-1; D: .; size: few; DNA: TGTGCCAGCAGCCTCCGCGGCACAAATGAGCAGTTCTTC; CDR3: CASSLRGTNEQFF
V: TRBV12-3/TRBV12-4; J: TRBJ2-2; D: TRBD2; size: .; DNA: TGTGCCAGTATAGGGCGGGAGGGCCTTGACGGGGAGCTGTTTTTT; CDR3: CASIGREGLDGELFF
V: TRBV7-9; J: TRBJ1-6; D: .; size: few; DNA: TGTGCCAGCAGCTTAGACGGGCCCAATTCACCCCTCCACTTT; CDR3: CASSLDGPNSPLHF
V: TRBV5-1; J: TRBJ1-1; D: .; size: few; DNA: TGCGCCAGCAGCTTGGCAGGGGAACTGAACACTGAAGCTTTCTTT; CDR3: CASSLAGELNTEAFF
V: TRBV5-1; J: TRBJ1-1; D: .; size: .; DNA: TGCGCCAGCAGGTCACACGGGAACACTGAAGCTTTCTTT; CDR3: CASRSHGNTEAFF
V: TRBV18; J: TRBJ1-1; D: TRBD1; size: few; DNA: TGTGCCAGCTCACGGGACAGGGAGATGAACACTGAAGCTTTCTTT; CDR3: CASSRDREMNTEAFF
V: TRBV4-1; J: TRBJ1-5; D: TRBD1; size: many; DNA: TGCGCCAGCAGCCAAGATGGGGGCGGGCAGGGGGCCTTAGGGCCCCAGCATTTT; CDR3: CASSQDGGGQGALGPQHF